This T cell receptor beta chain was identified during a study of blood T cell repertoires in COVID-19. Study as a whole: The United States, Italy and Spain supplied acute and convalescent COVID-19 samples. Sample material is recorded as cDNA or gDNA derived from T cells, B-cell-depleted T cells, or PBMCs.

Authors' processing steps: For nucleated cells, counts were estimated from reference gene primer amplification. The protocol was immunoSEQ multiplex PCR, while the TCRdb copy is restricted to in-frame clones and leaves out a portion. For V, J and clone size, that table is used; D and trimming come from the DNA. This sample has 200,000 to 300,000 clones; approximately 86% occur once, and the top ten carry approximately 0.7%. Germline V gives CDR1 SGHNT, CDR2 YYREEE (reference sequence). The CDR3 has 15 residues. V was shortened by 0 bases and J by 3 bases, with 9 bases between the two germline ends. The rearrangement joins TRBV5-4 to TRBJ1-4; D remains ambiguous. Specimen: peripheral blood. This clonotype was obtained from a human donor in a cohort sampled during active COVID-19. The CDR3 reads CASSLAEAANEKLFF. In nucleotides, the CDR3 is TGTGCCAGCAGCTTGGCCGAGGCTGCTAATGAAAAACTGTTTTTT.